The TCR beta chain under discussion was sequenced for a study of cytomegalovirus exposure and HLA in healthy donors. Broader study findings: Across donors, presence/absence analyses took sequencing depth to be roughly uniform. Accounts indicate the classifier identified cytomegalovirus status with strong specificity and sensitivity.

Comments on this clone: No antigen is known for it.

The PCR had 60 Vbeta and 13 Jbeta primers. Sequenced by immunoSEQ multiplex PCR; TCRdb stores in-frame clones only, minus some. The sample records some 150,000 clones, approximately 84% being singletons. The germline V gene encodes CDR1 SNHLY and CDR2 FYNNEI. The CDR3 runs to 14 residues. J was trimmed by 15 bases and V by 5 bases; bases with no gene match: 15. The origin of this receptor is a middle-aged woman in good health and CMV-seronegative. The chain links TRBV2 to TRBJ2-1, with 8 bases identical to TRBD2. The source material was PBMCs. Written as DNA, the CDR3 is TGTGCCAGCAGTACCCTAGCGGGCGTGGTTCCTCCGTTCTTC. Protein sequence: CASSTLAGVVPPFF.